This T cell receptor (beta chain) was retrieved from a study of response to subunit inactivated influenza vaccine. Study-level points and caveats: Only a handful of new T cells, the authors suggested, are recruited with each seasonal influenza vaccination.

This clonotype is medium-sized. Its target is unknown. TCRdb itself ran the RT-PCR reads through MiXCR, one entry per CDR3 protein. This repertoire shows roughly 160,000 distinct CDR3 sequences, 9.5% to 13% found once; its top ten account for approximately 13%. Germline V gene data show CDR1 as KGHDR and CDR2 as SFDVKD. Trimming stripped 9 bases from V and 0 bases from J, with 11 bases between. This CDR3 is 13 amino acids long. This TCR came from a man aged 50-59 years who received an inactivated influenza vaccine. This specimen consisted of non-naive T cells sorted from PBMCs, obtained about 40 days after vaccination. The V gene is TRBV24-1, the J gene TRBJ2-7; possibly TRBD1 or TRBD2 for D (6 bases each). Here the CDR3 DNA reads TGTGCCACCGGCGGGGACAACTCCTACGAGCAGTACTTC. Amino acids: CATGGDNSYEQYF.